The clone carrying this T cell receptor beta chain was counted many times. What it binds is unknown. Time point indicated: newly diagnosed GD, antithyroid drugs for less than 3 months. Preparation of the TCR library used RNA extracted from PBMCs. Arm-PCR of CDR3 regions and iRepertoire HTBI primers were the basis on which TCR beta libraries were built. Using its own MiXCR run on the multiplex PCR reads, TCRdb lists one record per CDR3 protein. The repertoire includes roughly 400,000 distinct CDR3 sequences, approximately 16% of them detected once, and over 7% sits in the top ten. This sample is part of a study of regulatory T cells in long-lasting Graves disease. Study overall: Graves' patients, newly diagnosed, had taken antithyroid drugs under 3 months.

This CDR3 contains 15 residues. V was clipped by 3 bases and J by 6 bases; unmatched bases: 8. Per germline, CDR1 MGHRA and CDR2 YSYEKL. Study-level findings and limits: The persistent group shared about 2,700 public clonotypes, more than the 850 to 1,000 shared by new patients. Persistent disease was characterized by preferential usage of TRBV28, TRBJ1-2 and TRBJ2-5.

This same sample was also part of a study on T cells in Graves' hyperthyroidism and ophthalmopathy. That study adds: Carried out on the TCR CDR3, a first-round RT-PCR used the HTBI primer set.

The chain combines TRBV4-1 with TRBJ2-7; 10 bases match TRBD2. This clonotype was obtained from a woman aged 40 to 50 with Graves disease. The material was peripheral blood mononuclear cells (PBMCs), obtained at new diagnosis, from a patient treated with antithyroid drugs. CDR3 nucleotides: TGCGCCAGCAGCCAGCCTCCTAGCGGGAGTTCCGAGCAGTACTTC. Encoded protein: CASSQPPSGSSEQYF.